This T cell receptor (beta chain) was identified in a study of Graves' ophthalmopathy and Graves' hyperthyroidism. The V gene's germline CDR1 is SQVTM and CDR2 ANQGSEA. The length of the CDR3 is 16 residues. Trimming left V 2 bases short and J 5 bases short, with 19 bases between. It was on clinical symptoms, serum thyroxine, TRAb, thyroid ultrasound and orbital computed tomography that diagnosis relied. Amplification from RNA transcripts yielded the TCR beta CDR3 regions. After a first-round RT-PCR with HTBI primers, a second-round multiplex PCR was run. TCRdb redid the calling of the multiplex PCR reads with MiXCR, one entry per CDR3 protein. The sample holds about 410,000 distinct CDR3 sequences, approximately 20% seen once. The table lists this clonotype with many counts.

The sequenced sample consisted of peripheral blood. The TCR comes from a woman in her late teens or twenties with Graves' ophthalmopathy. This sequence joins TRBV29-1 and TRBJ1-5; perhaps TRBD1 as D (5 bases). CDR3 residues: CSVEWPGSGGDQPQHF. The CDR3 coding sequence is TGCAGCGTTGAATGGCCCGGCTCGGGGGGTGATCAGCCCCAGCATTTT.